These T cell receptor beta chains were read from a single sample in a study of blood T cell repertoires in COVID-19. Assay: immunoSEQ multiplex PCR; the TCRdb copy retains only in-frame clones and omits some. The sample has nearly 55,000 clones, more than 60% seen once; the top ten hold 15%. The material sequenced was peripheral blood. All receptors derive from a human donor with active or convalescent COVID-19. The donor label of this sample is uncertain. The CDR3 runs from the conserved cysteine through the conserved F or W. The D gene is left open where the match is weak. Rows give clone size only sometimes, using once, few, many, or a class for an expanded clone.

17 . TRBJ2-7 TRBV11-3 . TGTGCCAGCAGCTTAGGTTCCGGGACTCAATATTCCTACGAGCAGTACTTC CASSLGSGTQYSYEQYF
16 TRBD1 TRBJ2-7 TRBV5-1 . TGCGCCAGCAGCTCCGCCATGGGACAGAGATTCAGCGAGCAGTACTTC CASSSAMGQRFSEQYF
14 TRBD2 TRBJ2-5 TRBV10-1 . TGCGCCAGCAGTGAGGCGGGGGAGGAGGGGACCCAGTACTTC CASSEAGEEGTQYF
14 TRBD1 TRBJ2-7 TRBV6-5 . TGTGCCAGCAGCCGAGACAGGGGGGGCTACGAGCAGTACTTC CASSRDRGGYEQYF
15 . TRBJ2-1 TRBV5-1 . TGCGCCAGCATGGTAACGGCGGGTCCGTACAATGAGCAGTTCTTC CASMVTAGPYNEQFF
14 TRBD1 TRBJ2-7 TRBV7-2 few TGTGCCAGCAGTTCCGGGACAGGACTCTACGAGCAGTACTTC CASSSGTGLYEQYF
14 . TRBJ2-1 TRBV2 . TGTGCCAGCAGTGTCGGCGGTTCCTACAATGAGCAGTTCTTC CASSVGGSYNEQFF
10 . TRBJ2-1 TRBV30 . TGTGCCTGGAGTGCCCTTGAGCAGTTCTTC CAWSALEQFF
12 TRBD1 TRBJ1-1 TRBV11-1 . TGTGCCAGCAGCTCAGGGGGCTTCGGCGCTTTCTTT CASSSGGFGAFF
13 . TRBJ2-5 TRBV19 . TGTGCCAGTAGTGCGCCTTCTCAAGAGACCCAGTACTTC CASSAPSQETQYF
15 . TRBJ2-2 TRBV9 . TGTGCCAGCAGCGGAATCACAGGGTTCGCCGGGGAGCTGTTTTTT CASSGITGFAGELFF
12 . TRBJ1-4 TRBV6-2/TRBV6-3 many TGTGCCAGCAGTTCTCCGTTGGAAAAACTGTTTTTT CASSSPLEKLFF
12 . TRBJ2-7 TRBV12-3/TRBV12-4 . TGTGCCAGCAGTTTGAAGGGCTCGGGGGAGTACTTC CASSLKGSGEYF
16 TRBD1 TRBJ1-6 TRBV5-1 few TGCGCCAGCAGCTTGGAAGGGGGCGCATCGAATTCACCCCTCCACTTT CASSLEGGASNSPLHF
15 . TRBJ1-1 TRBV6-2/TRBV6-3 few TGTGCCAGCAGTCAAAGGGCCTCGGCGGGAACTGAAGCTTTCTTT CASSQRASAGTEAFF
14 . TRBJ2-7 TRBV11-2 . TGTGCCAGCAGCTTAAGAGGGGGAGGGAGCGAGCAGTACTTC CASSLRGGGSEQYF
15 . TRBJ2-2 TRBV5-1 . TGCGCCAGCAGGTCACAGGGAGCGAACACCGGGGAGCTGTTTTTT CASRSQGANTGELFF
13 . TRBJ1-1 TRBV27 . TGTGCCAGCAGCCACGGGGAGAACACTGAAGCTTTCTTT CASSHGENTEAFF
14 . TRBJ1-1 TRBV11-2 once TGTGCCAGCAACCGACAGCAAGGGAACACTGAAGCTTTCTTT CASNRQQGNTEAFF
14 . TRBJ2-7 TRBV9 once TGTGCCAGCAGCCCTCGGCAGGATCACTACGAGCAGTACTTC CASSPRQDHYEQYF
14 . TRBJ2-3 TRBV29-1 . TGCAGCGTGGGGGGGCGGGTTCGAACAGATACGCAGTATTTT CSVGGRVRTDTQYF
16 . TRBJ1-1 TRBV20-1 . TGCAGTGCTAGTTGGCCAGGGCTAAAGGTTGTAACTGAAGCTTTCTTT CSASWPGLKVVTEAFF
15 . TRBJ2-5 TRBV5-1 . TGCGCCAGCAGCACCCAGGGGCTGGGCCAAGAGACCCAGTACTTC CASSTQGLGQETQYF
13 . TRBJ1-2 TRBV27 . TGTGCCAGCAGTCAGACAGTGGGTAGGGGCTACACCTTC CASSQTVGRGYTF
13 . TRBJ1-1 TRBV11-2 . TGTGCCAGCAGCGCGTTTGTGAACACTGAAGCTTTCTTT CASSAFVNTEAFF
17 TRBD2 TRBJ2-2 TRBV9 . TGTGCCAGCAGCGTACCCCTAGCGGGAGGTAGCACCGGGGAGCTGTTTTTT CASSVPLAGGSTGELFF
15 TRBD2 TRBJ2-2 TRBV30 . TGTGCCTGGAGTAACCTAGCGGGAGAAAACGGGGAGCTGTTTTTT CAWSNLAGENGELFF
17 . TRBJ2-4 TRBV21-1 . TGTGCCAGCAGCAAACCCCACAGTCCTATAGCCAAAAACATTCAGTACTTC CASSKPHSPIAKNIQYF
16 . TRBJ1-2 TRBV7-2 . TGTGCCAGCAGCTTAGACGAGGCCGTCTCTAACTATGGCTACACCTTC CASSLDEAVSNYGYTF
14 . TRBJ2-7 TRBV11-2 . TGTGCCAGCAGCTTAGACCCCGCAGTGTACGAGCAGTACTTC CASSLDPAVYEQYF
13 . TRBJ2-7 TRBV11-2 . TGTGCCAGCAGCTTTACAGGGTTCGGCGAGCAGTACTTC CASSFTGFGEQYF
17 TRBD2 TRBJ2-1 TRBV7-3 . TGTGCCAGCAGCTATGGCCCGGGGACTAGCGGGGGGAATGAGCAGTTCTTC CASSYGPGTSGGNEQFF
13 . TRBJ1-4 TRBV12-3/TRBV12-4 . TGTGCCAGCGTTGCGGGGGGCAGTGAAAAACTGTTTTTT CASVAGGSEKLFF
14 TRBD2 TRBJ2-7 TRBV28 . TGTGCCAGCAGTTTAAGCGGGGGCACCTACGAGCAGTACTTC CASSLSGGTYEQYF
17 TRBD2 TRBJ2-1 TRBV19 once TGTGCCAGTAGTATACCCCAGCGGGAGGGCCTAGACAATGAGCAGTTCTTC CASSIPQREGLDNEQFF
16 TRBD1 TRBJ1-6 TRBV7-2 . TGTGCCAGCAGCTTAGCCGCAGGGACAGCTAATTCACCCCTCCACTTT CASSLAAGTANSPLHF
12 TRBD2 TRBJ2-1 TRBV19 . TGTGCCAGTCGGTGGGGCGGGAGTGTGTGGTTCTTC CASRWGGSVWFF
14 TRBD1 TRBJ1-1 TRBV11-2 . TGTGCCAGCAGCTCTCTCTGGACAGGTTTGGCAGCTTTCTTT CASSSLWTGLAAFF
17 TRBD2 TRBJ2-4 TRBV14 . TGTGCCAGCAGCTCCGACTTCGCCAGCGGGAGTCGTAACATTCAGTACTTC CASSSDFASGSRNIQYF
15 TRBD2 TRBJ2-7 TRBV27 . TGTGCCAGCAGTTCTAATCTAGCGGGAGTTGGGGAGCAGTACTTC CASSSNLAGVGEQYF
13 . TRBJ2-3 TRBV7-9 . TGTGCCAGCAGCTTTGGAGGTGCAGATACGCAGTATTTT CASSFGGADTQYF
15 . TRBJ1-5 TRBV7-8 . TGTGCCAGCAGCTTATATGGGGGCGGGAATCAGCCCCAGCATTTT CASSLYGGGNQPQHF
14 TRBD2 TRBJ2-1 TRBV11-2 . TGTGCCAGCAGCCTAATCTTGGCGGGAGGTGAGCAGTTCTTC CASSLILAGGEQFF
15 . TRBJ2-3 TRBV5-6 . TGTGCCAGCAGCTTGGACAGGGGAGGCGCAGATACGCAGTATTTT CASSLDRGGADTQYF
16 . TRBJ1-3 TRBV4-1 few TGCGCCAGCAGCCACTGGGGGCGGGCGAAGGGAAACACCATATATTTT CASSHWGRAKGNTIYF
16 . TRBJ2-1 TRBV6-2/TRBV6-3 once TGTGCCAGCAGTTACCCGCTCGGACAGTCCTACAATGAGCAGTTCTTC CASSYPLGQSYNEQFF
12 TRBD1 TRBJ1-2 TRBV23-1 . TGCGCCCCGGGGACAGATACGAATGGCTACACCTTC CAPGTDTNGYTF
14 . TRBJ1-5 TRBV30 few TGTGCCTGGAGCCTAGACCTTGGCAATCAGCCCCAGCATTTT CAWSLDLGNQPQHF
18 TRBD2 TRBJ2-7 TRBV7-2 few TGTGCCAGCAGCTTAGCCCCGCCGCGGGAGATACGACCCTACGAGCAGTACTTC CASSLAPPREIRPYEQYF
15 . TRBJ2-3 TRBV30 . TGTGCCTGGAGTGTAAACACAGCTAGCACAGATACGCAGTATTTT CAWSVNTASTDTQYF